This T cell receptor (beta chain) was identified during a study of identical twins. Germline V gene lookup returns CDR1 MNHNY and CDR2 SVGAGI (reference sequence). Trimming shortened V by 6 bases and J by 9 bases, and 12 bases separated the two germline ends. The CDR3 length is 13 residues. In this sample, this clonotype turned up many times. MiXCR was run by TCRdb on the 5' RACE reads, yielding one entry per CDR3 protein. The sample has around 680,000 distinct CDR3 sequences; under 9% are singletons. These data were also reused for a study on yellow fever vaccine responses in identical twins.

The sequenced material came from PBMCs. This chain links TRBV6-6 with TRBJ1-6; D gene ambiguous. This TCR came from a woman aged 18-29 years in good health. CDR3 loop: CASRTPGVSPLHF. In nucleotides, the CDR3 is TGTGCCAGCAGAACCCCGGGAGTTTCACCCCTCCACTTT.